Following are 27 T cell receptor beta chains from one sample sequenced in a study of CD4 T cells in relation to SARS-CoV-2 and coronaviruses. Their specific antigens are unknown. The repertoire was sequenced with immunoSEQ multiplex PCR; TCRdb's copy has only in-frame clones and lacks some. Among roughly 25,000 clones listed, over 60% were seen once. Before the COVID-19 pandemic, during about 2011-2019, CD4+ T cells were taken from unexposed donors. CD4+ T cells were isolated from the cells after around 9 days of culture. Sequencing was carried out using CD4+ T cells from PBMCs, cultured in vitro. The origin of the receptors is a human donor in good health.

This clone turned up a few times. This chain connects TRBV12-5 to TRBJ2-7, with D hard to call. V was trimmed by 0 bases and J by 6 bases, leaving 3 bases between them. The CDR3 is 11 residues long. Germline values: CDR1 LGHNT, CDR2 FRNRAP. CDR3 nucleotide sequence: TGTGCTAGTGGTTTGGTCTCCGAGCAGTACTTC. Protein: CASGLVSEQYF.

The chain has TRBV2 and TRBJ2-1; 10 bases align to TRBD2. This CDR3 comprises 16 residues. Germline values: CDR1 SNHLY, CDR2 FYNNEI. Trimming at V came to 4 bases and at J to 0 bases, leaving 3 bases not matched to a gene. The CDR3 loop reads CASSGRTSGSYNEQFF. In DNA form, the CDR3 reads TGTGCCAGCAGTGGAAGGACTAGCGGCTCCTACAATGAGCAGTTCTTC.

This rearrangement joins TRBV14 to TRBJ1-3; maybe TRBD1 (5 bases). The CDR3 runs 15 residues. V was trimmed by 2 bases and J by 0 bases, leaving 8 bases between them. Germline CDR1 SGHDN, CDR2 FVKESK. DNA of the CDR3: TGTGCCAGCAGCCAACTTCAGGGCTCTGGAAACACCATATATTTT. Its protein product is CASSQLQGSGNTIYF.

This clone has only one observation. The chain has TRBV9 and TRBJ2-2; D is perhaps TRBD2 (6 bases). V was trimmed by 7 bases and J by 3 bases, leaving 13 bases between them. This CDR3 spans 14 amino acids. Per germline, CDR1 SGDLS and CDR2 YYNGEE. The CDR3 here is CASSWGVDTGELFF. CDR3 DNA sequence: TGTGCCAGCTCCTGGGGGGTGGACACCGGGGAGCTGTTTTTT. Complete variable domain (other parts from reference TRBV9 and TRBJ2-2): DSGVTQTPKHLITATGQRVTLRCSPRSGDLSVYWYQQSLDQGLQFLIQYYNGEERAKGNILERFSAQQFPDLHSELNLSSLELGDSALYFCASSWGVDTGELFFGEGSRLTVL.

The J gene is TRBJ1-1, the V gene TRBV6-5; 10 bases are shared with TRBD1. The CDR3 has 15 residues. V shed 6 bases and J 5 bases; nucleotides not matched to a gene: 9. The V gene's germline CDR1 is MNHEY and CDR2 SVGAGI. The CDR3 DNA is TGTGCCAGCAGAGGGGGGACAGGGGTAGGGACTGAAGCTTTCTTT. It codes for CASRGGTGVGTEAFF.

The gene calls are TRBV9 and TRBJ2-2, with 10 bases identical to TRBD2. From germline, CDR1 is SGDLS and CDR2 YYNGEE. The V gene end was trimmed by 0 bases and the J gene end by 7 bases; junction bases not matched to a gene: 15. There are 19 residues in the CDR3. The CDR3 protein is CASSVGTGRAGGRSGELFF. CDR3 in DNA: TGTGCCAGCAGCGTAGGGACGGGGAGAGCGGGGGGGCGCAGCGGGGAGCTGTTTTTT.

The CDR3 DNA reads TGTGCCAGCAGTTTCGCGGTCACTGAAGCTTTCTTT. It specifies CASSFAVTEAFF. The rearrangement links TRBV6-6 to TRBJ1-1; D is ambiguous. This CDR3 has 12 residues. Per germline, CDR1 MNHNY and CDR2 SVGAGI (reference sequence). V dropped 4 bases and J dropped 4 bases, with 7 bases sitting between them.

The chain is built from TRBV18 and TRBJ1-3; no clear D gene. The CDR3 extends over 16 amino acids. Trimming pared 6 bases from V and 4 bases from J, leaving 19 bases between. Germline V gives CDR1 KGHSH, CDR2 LQKENI. CDR3 in DNA: TGTGCCAGCTCCTATCCCTGGGATCTCGAGGGAAACACCATATATTTT. Its protein product is CASSYPWDLEGNTIYF.

V is TRBV21-1 and J is TRBJ2-4; the D call of TRBD2 is as the table states it, not checked on the DNA. TRBV21-1 is an annotated pseudogene. CDR3 length: 19 residues. The CDR3 DNA reads as TGTGCCAGCAGCAAATCGACTAGCTGGAGGGGGGAGGCCAAAAACATTCAGTACTTC. Amino acids: CASSKSTSWRGEAKNIQYF.

The chain is built from TRBV11-1 and TRBJ2-5; D gene unclear. The germline CDR1 and CDR2 sequences are SGHAT and FQDESV (reference sequence). Trimming cost V 1 base and J 1 base, with 10 bases left between them. The CDR3 is made up of 15 amino acids. For the CDR3, the DNA is TGTGCCAGCAGCTTAGGATTGGGCCGCCAAGAGACCCAGTACTTC. Translation gives CASSLGLGRQETQYF.

This chain joins TRBV23-1 and TRBJ2-4, with 7 bases aligning to TRBD1. TRBV23-1 is an open reading frame whose function is uncertain. This CDR3 is 21 amino acids long. The trim removed 4 bases at V and 0 bases at J, leaving 21 bases unmatched. CDR3 loop: CASSPPRYRGEWVVAKNIQYF. The CDR3 DNA reads as TGCGCCAGCAGTCCCCCCAGGTACAGGGGAGAATGGGTGGTAGCCAAAAACATTCAGTACTTC.

The J gene is TRBJ1-2, the V gene TRBV12-3 or TRBV12-4, with unresolved D. Trimming shortened V by 5 bases and J by 8 bases, and 12 bases separated the two germline ends. The CDR3 sequence is 12 residues long. The CDR3 sequence is CASSPRLGGYTF. In DNA, the CDR3 is TGTGCCAGCAGTCCTCGGTTAGGGGGCTACACCTTC.

The chain recombines TRBV30 with TRBJ1-3, with 7 bases matching TRBD1. The CDR3 is 18 residues long. V lost 1 base and J lost 2; bases outside the gene matches: 14. Looked up from germline, CDR1 is GTSNPN and CDR2 is SVGIG (reference sequence). CDR3 nucleotides: TGTGCCTGGAGTGGGGCAGGGGGAGTTTCAGGCGCTGGAAACACCATATATTTT. Protein: CAWSGAGGVSGAGNTIYF.

This clone was seen once. The chain is built from TRBV5-1 and TRBJ2-3, with 7 bases that match TRBD1. The CDR3 is 16 residues long. Germline trimming cut 3 bases from V and 0 bases from J; bases unmatched to any gene: 7. Germline values: CDR1 SGHRS, CDR2 YFSETQ. The CDR3 DNA follows: TGCGCCAGCAGCTACTCGGGACAGATAAGCACAGATACGCAGTATTTT. Protein: CASSYSGQISTDTQYF.

The chain has TRBV3-1 (or the pseudogene TRBV3-2) and TRBJ1-2, with TRBD1 as a possible D gene (6 bases). The V gene lost 0 bases and the J gene lost 6 bases, with 11 bases spanning the gap. This CDR3 is 14 amino acids long. Germline V gene lookup returns CDR1 LGHDT and CDR2 YNNKEL (reference sequence). The CDR3 sequence is CASSQEGGENGYTF. The CDR3 DNA sequence: TGTGCCAGCAGCCAAGAGGGGGGCGAGAATGGCTACACCTTC.

The rearrangement joins TRBV6-5 to TRBJ2-1; 10 bases agree with TRBD2. V shed 10 bases and J 7 bases; nucleotides not matched to a gene: 13. The CDR3 extends over 15 amino acids. Germline assignment: CDR1 MNHEY and CDR2 SVGAGI. The CDR3 DNA sequence: TGTGCCACCCGAACCTTAGCGGGAGGTATTAATGAGCAGTTCTTC. It encodes CATRTLAGGINEQFF.

This clone was picked up one time. The chain couples TRBV5-1 to TRBJ1-4; the D is unclear. The V gene lost 4 bases and the J gene lost 8 bases, with 15 bases spanning the gap. There are 14 residues in the CDR3. Germline V lookup: CDR1 SGHRS, CDR2 YFSETQ. The CDR3 region has the DNA TGCGCCAGCAGCATCCGAACTTCCGAGGAAAAACTGTTTTTT. Its protein product is CASSIRTSEEKLFF. Filled out from reference TRBV5-1 and TRBJ1-4, the complete variable domain reads KAGVTQTPRYLIKTRGQQVTLSCSPISGHRSVSWYQQTPGQGLQFLFEYFSETQRNKGNFPGRFSGRQFSNSRSEMNVSTLELGDSALYLCASSIRTSEEKLFFGSGTQLSVL.

The V and J genes are TRBV12-3 or TRBV12-4 and TRBJ1-4; D is possibly TRBD1 (6 bases). This CDR3 region has 12 residues. Trimming shortened V by 7 bases and J by 8 bases, and 11 bases separated the two germline ends. Here the CDR3 reads CASTQGGEKLFF. The CDR3 region has the DNA TGTGCCAGCACACAGGGAGGCGAAAAACTGTTTTTT.

This clone was counted between two and nine times. The V gene is TRBV10-2, the J gene TRBJ2-1; maybe TRBD1 (6 bases). This CDR3 is 12 amino acids long. With 7 bases removed from V and 16 bases from J, the gap between germline ends came to 20 bases. The germline CDR1 and CDR2 sequences are WSHSY and SAAADI. CDR3 protein: CASKGLRGTKFF. Written as DNA, the CDR3 is TGCGCCAGCAAGGGCTTAAGGGGGACGAAATTCTTC.

The chain couples TRBV11-2 to TRBJ1-5; a weak D match, TRBD1 (5 bases). The length of the CDR3 is 13 residues. Per the germline V gene, CDR1 is SGHAT and CDR2 is FQNNGV. V lost 6 bases, J lost 4 bases, and 10 bases lay in between. Here the CDR3 reads CASSYDSNQPQHF. CDR3 DNA sequence: TGTGCCAGCAGTTACGACAGTAATCAGCCCCAGCATTTT. The full variable domain, rest sourced from reference TRBV11-2 and TRBJ1-5, is EAGVAQSPRYKIIEKRQSVAFWCNPISGHATLYWYQQILGQGPKLLIQFQNNGVVDDSQLPKDRFSAERLKGVDSTLKIQPAKLEDSAVYLCASSYDSNQPQHFGDGTRLSIL.

This clone has more than one count but fewer than ten. This chain uses TRBV7-2 with TRBJ2-1; TRBD1 matches 8 bases. Germline V lookup: CDR1 SGHTA, CDR2 FQGNSA. This CDR3 region has 15 residues. V was pared by 5 bases and J by 9 bases, with 12 bases of the junction left unmatched. The CDR3 reads CASSLGQGYPGEQFF. The DNA for the CDR3 is TGTGCCAGCAGCCTAGGACAGGGTTATCCGGGTGAGCAGTTCTTC.

This clone was picked up a small number of times. The rearrangement joins TRBV6-6 to TRBJ2-7; 10 bases are a match to TRBD2. Per the germline V gene, CDR1 is MNHNY and CDR2 is SVGAGI (reference sequence). V lost 0 bases, J lost 0 bases, and 2 bases stayed unmatched. This CDR3 has 16 amino acids. The CDR3 DNA reads TGTGCCAGCAGTTACTCGGCTAGCGGGAGCTCCTACGAGCAGTACTTC. It specifies CASSYSASGSSYEQYF.

The chain carries TRBV5-8 and TRBJ1-5; D is unclear. From germline, CDR1 is SGHTS and CDR2 YDEGEE. This CDR3 is 13 amino acids long. V shed 1 base and J shed 5 bases, with 7 bases lying between them. The DNA for the CDR3 is TGTGCCAGCAGCTTGAGAACTGATCAGCCCCAGCATTTT. Translated: CASSLRTDQPQHF.

The chain employs TRBV30 and TRBJ1-5; no definite D call. Trimming stripped 3 bases from V and 3 bases from J, with 15 bases between. Germline CDR1 reads GTSNPN; CDR2 reads SVGIG (reference sequence). The CDR3 sequence is 15 residues long. In nucleotides, the CDR3 is TGTGCCTGGAGGAGTAGACGGGGATTCAATCAGCCCCAGCATTTT. Protein product: CAWRSRRGFNQPQHF.

This chain connects TRBV9 to TRBJ2-1; 9 bases are a match to TRBD2. V dropped 3 bases and J dropped 6; count of bases not matched to a gene: 22. Germline CDR1 is SGDLS and CDR2 is YYNGEE. This CDR3 is built from 20 residues. This CDR3 reads CASSAKRLAEAHRPTNEQFF. The CDR3 bases are TGTGCCAGCAGCGCAAAACGACTAGCGGAAGCCCACCGCCCCACCAATGAGCAGTTCTTC.

The J gene is TRBJ2-5, the V gene TRBV19, with D possibly TRBD1 on 6 matching bases. Trimming removed 6 bases at V and 4 bases at J, with 9 bases between. This CDR3 is built from 12 residues. Germline CDR1 is LNHDA and CDR2 is SQIVND (reference sequence). The CDR3, as DNA: TGTGCCAGTAGACAGGGTGGAGAGACCCAGTACTTC. Protein sequence: CASRQGGETQYF.

This clone was detected only a few times. The gene calls are TRBV5-1 and TRBJ2-7; the D gene is possibly TRBD2 (5 bases). The germline V and J ends were trimmed by 4 bases and 1 base, with 15 bases remaining between them. Germline V gives CDR1 SGHRS, CDR2 YFSETQ. The CDR3 runs 15 residues. The CDR3 DNA reads as TGCGCCAGCAGCAGCCTTGGGAGCGGATCCTACGAGCAGTACTTC. This codes for CASSSLGSGSYEQYF.